Following are 24 T cell receptor beta chains from one sample sequenced in a study of blood T cell repertoires in COVID-19 (dated by TCRdb to the early 2020s). Receptors were amplified or captured by the immunoSEQ multiplex PCR assay. TCRdb took this table from immuneACCESS and kept in-frame rearrangements with V and J called. Such tables lack part of the clones; where checked against another copy, unresolved V genes explain under half of the gap, and the rest is unexplained. The sample table records roughly 66,000 clones; 91% of these occur just once. About 6.8% of the sample belongs to the ten largest clones. The sequencing input was peripheral blood. Source of these receptors: a human donor in a cohort sampled during active COVID-19.

The CDR3 region has the DNA TGTGCCAGCTCACCACGGGCGACTAGCGGGGGGGCCAGTACCAAAAACATTCAGTACTTC. It is translated as CASSPRATSGGASTKNIQYF. The chain couples TRBV18 to TRBJ2-4, with 14 bases fitting TRBD2. With 1 base clipped from V and 2 bases from J, the junction kept 10 bases outside the gene matches. The CDR3 length is 20 residues. Germline-derived CDR1 and CDR2 are KGHSH and LQKENI.

This clone was seen only once. This sequence joins TRBV6-5 and TRBJ2-5; 8 bases map to TRBD1. Germline V lookup: CDR1 MNHEY, CDR2 SVGAGI. J was trimmed by 2 bases and V by 7 bases; bases with no gene match: 6. CDR3 length: 14 residues. Here the CDR3 DNA reads TGTGCCAGCACGAGGGACAGGATTCAAGAGACCCAGTACTTC. This translates into CASTRDRIQETQYF.

CDR3 protein: CASSQRGAGGHYEQYF. CDR3 nucleotide sequence: TGTGCCAGCAGCCAAAGAGGGGCGGGAGGCCACTACGAGCAGTACTTC. The chain combines TRBV3-1 (or the pseudogene TRBV3-2) with TRBJ2-7; 8 bases match TRBD2. The length of the CDR3 is 16 residues. Per germline, CDR1 LGHDT and CDR2 YNNKEL (reference sequence). J lost 3 bases, V lost 2 bases, and 9 bases had no gene match.

V usage is TRBV2 and J usage is TRBJ1-1; the D is unclear. Trimming removed 8 bases at V and 4 bases at J, with 14 bases between. The CDR3 totals 13 residues. Germline assignment: CDR1 SNHLY and CDR2 FYNNEI. CDR3 sequence reads: CASQLAEGTEAFF. CDR3 DNA: TGTGCCAGCCAATTGGCGGAGGGCACTGAAGCTTTCTTT.

This chain joins TRBV6-2 or TRBV6-3 and TRBJ2-5; 9 bases are shared with TRBD2. CDR3 length: 16 residues. The J segment lost 1 base and the V segment lost 5 bases, leaving 8 bases of the junction unmatched. Looked up from germline, CDR1 is MNHEY and CDR2 is SVGEGT. Written as DNA, the CDR3 is TGTGCCAGCAGTCCCGGGCGGGGGGGCCGCCAAGAGACCCAGTACTTC. It specifies CASSPGRGGRQETQYF.

V and J are TRBV7-2 and TRBJ1-2; 7 nucleotides match TRBD1. The V segment lost 1 base and the J segment 6 bases; nucleotides outside the gene matches: 5. CDR3 length equals 14 residues. The V gene's germline CDR1 is SGHTA and CDR2 FQGNSA. The CDR3: CASSLGQGENGYTF. CDR3 DNA: TGTGCCAGCAGCTTAGGACAGGGAGAGAATGGCTACACCTTC.

The chain couples TRBV6-5 to TRBJ1-2; possible D gene TRBD1, 6 bases. This CDR3 comprises 15 residues. Trimming took off 2 bases at V and 6 bases at J, with 16 bases between the two ends. Germline V gene data show CDR1 as MNHEY and CDR2 as SVGAGI. The CDR3 here is CASSYGPGEGHGYTF. DNA for the CDR3: TGTGCCAGCAGTTACGGTCCAGGGGAAGGACATGGCTACACCTTC.

The V gene is TRBV19, the J gene TRBJ2-2; 9 bases match TRBD1. This CDR3 is 18 amino acids long. V was pared by 5 bases and J by 1 base, with 11 bases of the junction left unmatched. The germline CDR1 and CDR2 sequences are LNHDA and SQIVND (reference sequence). The CDR3 DNA follows: TGTGCCAGTAGTTTGCACAGGGGGCACAAGATGAACACCGGGGAGCTGTTTTTT. It codes for CASSLHRGHKMNTGELFF.

J is TRBJ1-4 and V is TRBV7-9; TRBD1 matches 9 bases. The CDR3 extends over 14 amino acids. Germline CDR1 SEHNR, CDR2 FQNEAQ (reference sequence). V was pared by 5 bases and J by 8 bases, with 6 bases of the junction left unmatched. The DNA of the CDR3 is TGTGCCAGCAGCCATAGGACAGGGGACGAAAAACTGTTTTTT. This sequence encodes CASSHRTGDEKLFF.

V is TRBV7-2 and J is TRBJ1-5; 9 bases align to TRBD1. This CDR3 is built from 17 residues. V was clipped by 5 bases and J by 6 bases; unmatched bases: 14. Looked up from germline, CDR1 is SGHTA and CDR2 is FQGNSA. This CDR3 reads CASSLTPGTGLGQPQHF. CDR3 sequence (DNA): TGTGCCAGCAGCCTTACCCCCGGGACAGGGTTGGGTCAGCCCCAGCATTTT.

The chain is built from TRBV3-1 (or the pseudogene TRBV3-2) and TRBJ2-2; D gene ambiguous. Trimming removed 2 bases at V and 1 base at J, with 14 bases between. Per the germline V gene, CDR1 is LGHDT and CDR2 is YNNKEL (reference sequence). The CDR3 is 17 amino acids. The CDR3 DNA is TGTGCCAGCAGCCAATCTCTTGTGGCTAGGAACACCGGGGAGCTGTTTTTT. Translating it yields CASSQSLVARNTGELFF.

The chain has TRBV9 and TRBJ2-1, with D tentatively TRBD2 (5 bases). V was pared by 4 bases and J by 4 bases, with 18 bases between. Per the germline V gene, CDR1 is SGDLS and CDR2 is YYNGEE. The CDR3 extends over 16 amino acids. CDR3 coding DNA: TGTGCCAGCAGCCCTCACTTCAGCGGAGTATACAATGAGCAGTTCTTC. This translates into CASSPHFSGVYNEQFF.

A single count supports this clone. The chain carries TRBV9 and TRBJ2-7, with 7 bases that match TRBD1. From germline, CDR1 is SGDLS and CDR2 YYNGEE. This CDR3 region has 14 residues. V lost 3 bases and J lost 3; bases outside the gene matches: 6. DNA for the CDR3: TGTGCCAGCAGCGAGGGGCAGGGGGACTACGAGCAGTACTTC. It yields the protein CASSEGQGDYEQYF.

The rearrangement uses TRBV12-3 or TRBV12-4 and TRBJ2-1; D perhaps matches TRBD1 (5 bases). CDR3 length: 11 residues. The germline V and J ends were trimmed by 6 bases and 9 bases, with 9 bases remaining between them. Here the CDR3 reads CASSGHSEQFF. The CDR3 nucleotides are TGTGCCAGCAGCGGACATTCTGAGCAGTTCTTC.

CDR3 residues: CASRKGDSSTEAFF. The DNA of the CDR3 is TGTGCCAGTAGAAAGGGGGACAGCTCCACTGAAGCTTTCTTT. The rearrangement links TRBV19 to TRBJ1-1; the match to TRBD1 covers 7 bases. Germline V CDR1 and CDR2: LNHDA, SQIVND (reference sequence). This CDR3 has 14 amino acids. The junction had 8 bases not matched to a gene; V was cut back by 6 bases and J by 4 bases.

This clone has a single count. The chain is built from TRBV4-2 and TRBJ2-1; maybe TRBD2 (6 bases). CDR1 and CDR2 from the germline V gene are LGHNA and YNFKEQ. Trimming shortened V by 4 bases and J by 2 bases, and 18 bases separated the two germline ends. The CDR3 covers 17 residues. The CDR3 DNA sequence: TGTGCCAGCAGCCCCCAACTAGCCTCCGGGACCTACAATGAGCAGTTCTTC. It yields the protein CASSPQLASGTYNEQFF.

The chain combines TRBV30 with TRBJ1-5; D perhaps matches TRBD1 (6 bases). V was pared by 0 bases and J by 7 bases, with 16 bases between. Germline lookup yields CDR1 GTSNPN and CDR2 SVGIG (reference sequence). This CDR3 spans 15 amino acids. The CDR3 DNA is TGTGCCTGGAGTGTACGGGGTACAGGGAACCAGCCCCAGCATTTT. It specifies CAWSVRGTGNQPQHF.

The chain recombines TRBV6-1 with TRBJ1-2; D possibly corresponds to TRBD1 (5 bases). There are 15 residues in the CDR3. V was pared by 2 bases and J by 4 bases, with 14 bases between. Germline V gene data show CDR1 as MNHNS and CDR2 as SASEGT. The CDR3 sequence is CASSEFQGFSYGYTF. The CDR3 DNA reads TGTGCCAGCAGTGAATTTCAGGGATTCAGCTATGGCTACACCTTC.

This rearrangement joins TRBV2 to TRBJ1-5, with D possibly being TRBD1 (6 bases). This CDR3 has 14 residues. Trimming cost V 6 bases and J 3 bases, with 12 bases left between them. From germline, CDR1 is SNHLY and CDR2 FYNNEI. CDR3 sequence: CASSVTGNNQPQHF. CDR3 DNA sequence: TGTGCCAGCAGCGTAACAGGGAACAATCAGCCCCAGCATTTT.

J is TRBJ2-7 and V is TRBV7-9, with 8 bases aligning to TRBD1. The length of the CDR3 is 15 residues. J lost 2 bases, V lost 0 bases, and 3 bases had no gene match. Germline CDR1 SEHNR, CDR2 FQNEAQ (reference sequence). The CDR3, as DNA: TGTGCCAGCAGCTTAGCGCGGACAGGGACCTACGAGCAGTACTTC. It yields the protein CASSLARTGTYEQYF.

The V and J genes are TRBV11-3 and TRBJ2-1; 9 nucleotides agree with TRBD2. The CDR3 totals 15 residues. The V segment lost 3 bases and the J segment 6 bases; nucleotides outside the gene matches: 6. Germline lookup yields CDR1 SGHNT and CDR2 YENEEA. The CDR3 loop reads CASSFGLARGNEQFF. In DNA form, the CDR3 reads TGTGCCAGCAGCTTTGGACTAGCGAGGGGCAATGAGCAGTTCTTC.

The chain employs TRBV27 and TRBJ2-7; D is perhaps TRBD1 (6 bases). Trimming removed 4 bases at V and 5 bases at J, with 15 bases between. Germline values: CDR1 MNHEY, CDR2 SMNVEV (reference sequence). This CDR3 region has 14 residues. CDR3 loop: CASSSLTYRDEQYF. CDR3 nucleotide sequence: TGTGCCAGCAGTTCCCTCACTTACAGGGACGAGCAGTACTTC.

V gene TRBV19 combines with J gene TRBJ1-6; D gene ambiguous. Germline V gene lookup returns CDR1 LNHDA and CDR2 SQIVND (reference sequence). V lost 5 bases and J 13 bases, leaving 15 bases between the germline ends. The CDR3 is 13 residues long. In nucleotides, the CDR3 is TGTGCCAGTAGTTTTACCGGGGAAGGCCCCCTCCACTTT. Translating gives CASSFTGEGPLHF.

The chain carries TRBV7-2 and TRBJ2-3; 8 nucleotides agree with TRBD1. V dropped 4 bases and J dropped 9; count of bases not matched to a gene: 12. The V gene's germline CDR1 is SGHTA and CDR2 FQGNSA. The CDR3 is 15 amino acids. As DNA, the CDR3 is TGTGCCAGCAGCTCCCCTACTAGGACAGGGTCGACGCAGTATTTT. Translating gives CASSSPTRTGSTQYF.